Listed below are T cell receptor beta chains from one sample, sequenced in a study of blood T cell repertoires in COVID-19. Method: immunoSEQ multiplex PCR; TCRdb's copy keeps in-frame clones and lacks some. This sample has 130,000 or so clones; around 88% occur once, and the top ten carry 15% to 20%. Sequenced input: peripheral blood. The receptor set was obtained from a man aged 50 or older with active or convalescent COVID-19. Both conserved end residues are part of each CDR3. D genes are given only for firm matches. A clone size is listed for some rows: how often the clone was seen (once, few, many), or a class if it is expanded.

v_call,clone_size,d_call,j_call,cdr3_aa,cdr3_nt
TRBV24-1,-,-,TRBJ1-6,CATSEQFNSPLHF,TGTGCCACCTCTGAACAGTTTAATTCACCCCTCCACTTT
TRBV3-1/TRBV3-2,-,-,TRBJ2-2,CASTPTGPGELFF,TGTGCCAGCACCCCCACGGGTCCCGGGGAGCTGTTTTTT
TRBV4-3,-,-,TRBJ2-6,CASSQDPGSVSGANVLTF,TGCGCCAGCAGCCAAGATCCAGGTTCGGTGTCTGGGGCCAACGTCCTGACTTTC
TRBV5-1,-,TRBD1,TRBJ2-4,CASSERSGQPKNIQYF,TGCGCCAGCAGCGAACGGTCGGGACAGCCAAAAAACATTCAGTACTTC
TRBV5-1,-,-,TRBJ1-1,CASSDKPGQVRTEAFF,TGCGCCAGCAGCGACAAACCGGGACAAGTGCGCACCGAAGCTTTCTTT
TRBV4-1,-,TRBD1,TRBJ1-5,CASSQGTQGLGNQPQHF,TGCGCCAGCAGCCAAGGGACACAGGGGTTGGGCAATCAGCCCCAGCATTTT
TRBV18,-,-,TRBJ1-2,CASSRSGEADGYTF,TGTGCCAGCTCACGTTCAGGGGAAGCGGATGGCTACACCTTC
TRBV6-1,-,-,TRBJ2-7,CASSEAVGRVASEQYF,TGTGCCAGCAGTGAAGCGGTCGGCAGGGTAGCTAGCGAGCAGTACTTC
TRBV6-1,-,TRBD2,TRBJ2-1,CASSEVDSGGNEQFF,TGTGCCAGCAGTGAAGTTGATTCGGGGGGCAATGAGCAGTTCTTC
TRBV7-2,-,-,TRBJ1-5,CASSLIRGDQPQHF,TGTGCCAGCAGCTTAATTCGGGGGGATCAGCCCCAGCATTTT
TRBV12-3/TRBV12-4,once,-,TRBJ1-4,CASSALTETSF,TGTGCCAGCAGTGCCCTGACAGAGACCAGTTTT
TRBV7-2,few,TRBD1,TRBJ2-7,CASSFTGGIVDEQYF,TGTGCCAGCAGCTTTACAGGGGGTATCGTCGACGAGCAGTACTTC
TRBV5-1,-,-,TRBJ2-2,CASSFPGVTGELFF,TGCGCCAGCAGCTTTCCAGGGGTCACCGGGGAGCTGTTTTTT
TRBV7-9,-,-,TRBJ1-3,CASSLSRGSSGNTIYF,TGTGCCAGCAGCTTAAGCAGGGGAAGCTCTGGAAACACCATATATTTT
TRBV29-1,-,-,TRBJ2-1,CSVDRSRNEQFF,TGCAGCGTTGATCGCAGTCGCAATGAGCAGTTCTTC
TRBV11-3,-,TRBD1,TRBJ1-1,CASSPGQGSTEAFF,TGTGCCAGCTCCCCGGGACAGGGATCCACTGAAGCTTTCTTT
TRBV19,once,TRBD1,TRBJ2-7,CASRPKGADLSYEQYF,TGTGCCAGTAGACCGAAGGGGGCTGACCTCTCCTACGAGCAGTACTTC
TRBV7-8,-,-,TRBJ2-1,CASGRGGAYNEQFF,TGTGCCAGCGGGAGGGGGGGCGCCTACAATGAGCAGTTCTTC
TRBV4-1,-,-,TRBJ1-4,CASSQDPQGGNEKLFF,TGCGCCAGCAGCCAAGATCCTCAGGGCGGTAATGAAAAACTGTTTTTT
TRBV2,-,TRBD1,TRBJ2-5,CASREGQGQETQYF,TGTGCCAGCAGGGAGGGACAGGGGCAAGAGACCCAGTACTTC
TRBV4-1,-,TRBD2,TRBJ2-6,CASSQTTGFWGGSGANVLTF,TGCGCCAGCAGCCAAACCACAGGTTTTTGGGGGGGCTCTGGGGCCAACGTCCTGACTTTC
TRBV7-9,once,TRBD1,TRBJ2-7,CASSGDRGYEQYF,TGTGCCAGCAGCGGGGACAGGGGGTACGAGCAGTACTTC
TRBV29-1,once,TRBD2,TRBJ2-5,CSARLAGLETQYF,TGCAGCGCTCGACTAGCGGGGCTGGAGACCCAGTACTTC
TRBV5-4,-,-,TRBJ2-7,CASFKGQTPQPGAEQYF,TGTGCCAGCTTCAAGGGACAGACCCCACAGCCGGGGGCCGAGCAGTACTTC
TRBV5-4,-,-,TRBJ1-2,CASSYGGDVDGYTF,TGTGCCAGCAGCTATGGAGGCGACGTCGATGGCTACACCTTC
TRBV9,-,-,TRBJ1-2,CASSASGTKRYTF,TGTGCCAGCAGCGCGAGCGGGACGAAGCGCTACACCTTC
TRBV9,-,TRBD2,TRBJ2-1,CASSVGTSTQGEQFF,TGTGCCAGCAGCGTAGGGACTAGCACCCAGGGTGAGCAGTTCTTC
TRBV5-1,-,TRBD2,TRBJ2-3,CASNLGLAGAPSTDTQYF,TGCGCCAGCAACCTCGGACTAGCGGGTGCTCCTAGCACAGATACGCAGTATTTT
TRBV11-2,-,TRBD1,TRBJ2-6,CASSLGRQGVGGANVLTF,TGTGCCAGCAGCTTAGGTCGGCAGGGGGTCGGTGGGGCCAACGTCCTGACTTTC
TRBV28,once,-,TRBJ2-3,CASRWGREFADTQYF,TGTGCCAGCAGATGGGGGCGGGAGTTCGCAGATACGCAGTATTTT
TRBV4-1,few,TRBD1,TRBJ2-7,CASSHRLEGQGANYEQYF,TGCGCCAGCAGCCACCGACTCGAGGGACAGGGGGCGAATTACGAGCAGTACTTC
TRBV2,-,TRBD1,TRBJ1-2,CASSEGQGARYGYTF,TGTGCCAGCAGTGAAGGACAGGGGGCTCGGTATGGCTACACCTTC
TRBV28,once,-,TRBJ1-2,CASSRNGDWGYTF,TGTGCCAGCAGTCGCAACGGGGATTGGGGCTACACCTTC
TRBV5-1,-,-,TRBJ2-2,CASSLITQGDTGELFF,TGCGCCAGCAGCTTGATCACACAGGGTGACACCGGGGAGCTGTTTTTT
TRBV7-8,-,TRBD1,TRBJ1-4,CASSIGGGTGQEKLFF,TGTGCCAGCAGCATAGGAGGGGGGACAGGGCAAGAAAAACTGTTTTTT
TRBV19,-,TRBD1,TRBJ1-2,CASITSSGTGVFPRYGYTF,TGTGCCAGCATCACCTCGTCCGGGACAGGGGTCTTCCCCCGCTATGGCTACACCTTC
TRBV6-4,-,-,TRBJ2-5,CASSVLAGETQYF,TGTGCCAGCAGTGTACTAGCTGGTGAGACCCAGTACTTC
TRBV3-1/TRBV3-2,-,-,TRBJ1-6,CASSQGRGANVPLHF,TGTGCCAGCAGCCAAGGTCGGGGGGCTAATGTCCCCCTCCACTTT
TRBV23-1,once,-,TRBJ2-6,CAGSYDRQAGANVLTF,TGCGCCGGATCCTACGACCGACAGGCTGGGGCCAACGTCCTGACTTTC
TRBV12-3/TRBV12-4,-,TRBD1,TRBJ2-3,CAGRQGATDTQYF,TGTGCCGGACGACAGGGGGCGACAGATACGCAGTATTTT
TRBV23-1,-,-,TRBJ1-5,CASSQSEAFNQPQHF,TGCGCCAGCAGTCAATCTGAGGCCTTCAATCAGCCCCAGCATTTT
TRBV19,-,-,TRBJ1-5,CASSIRSGSGNRNQPQHF,TGTGCCAGTAGTATAAGGTCGGGCTCAGGGAATAGGAATCAGCCCCAGCATTTT
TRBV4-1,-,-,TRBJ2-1,CASSQETGTFSYNEQFF,TGCGCCAGCAGCCAAGAAACAGGTACTTTCTCCTACAATGAGCAGTTCTTC
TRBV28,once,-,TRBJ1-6,CASSLVEGYNSPLHF,TGTGCCAGCAGTTTAGTAGAGGGCTATAATTCACCCCTCCACTTT